The next 2 T cell receptor beta chains were all read from a single sample in a study of CXCR3-negative and CXCR3-positive naive CD8 T cells. UMI labels and 5' RACE were used to prepare the TRB cDNA libraries. From its re-call of the 5' RACE reads, TCRdb lists each CDR3 protein once, without DNA. The table lists under 85,000 distinct CDR3 sequences. Which antigens these TCRs recognize remains unknown. Findings and caveats of the study: Naive cells with CXCR3 showed TRB CDR3s that were more hydrophobic than those in CXCR3-negative naive cells.

Sample: naive CXCR3+ CD8+ T cells from blood. Documented subset: CD45RO-CCR7+CD27+CD95- naive CD8+ T cells expressing CXCR3 (TNR3+). The receptor set was obtained from a human donor in good health. Some clones in this sample may be carry-over from other donors' samples.

The chain has TRBV28 and TRBJ2-7. The CDR3 runs to 14 residues. From germline, CDR1 is MDHEN and CDR2 SYDVKM. CDR3 region: CASSLKAPTYEQYF. The full variable domain, its missing parts supplied by reference TRBV28 and TRBJ2-7, is DVKVTQSSRYLVKRTGEKVFLECVQDMDHENMFWYRQDPGLGLRLIYFSYDVKMKEKGDIPEGYSVSREKKERFSLILESASTNQTSMYLCASSLKAPTYEQYFGPGTRLTVT.

The chain combines TRBV20-1 with TRBJ1-2; no DNA is available, so the TRBD1 call from TCRdb remains unchecked. Germline CDR1 reads DFQATT; CDR2 reads SNEGSKA (reference sequence). The CDR3 totals 16 residues. CDR3 protein: CSARDGEGGVGYGYTF.